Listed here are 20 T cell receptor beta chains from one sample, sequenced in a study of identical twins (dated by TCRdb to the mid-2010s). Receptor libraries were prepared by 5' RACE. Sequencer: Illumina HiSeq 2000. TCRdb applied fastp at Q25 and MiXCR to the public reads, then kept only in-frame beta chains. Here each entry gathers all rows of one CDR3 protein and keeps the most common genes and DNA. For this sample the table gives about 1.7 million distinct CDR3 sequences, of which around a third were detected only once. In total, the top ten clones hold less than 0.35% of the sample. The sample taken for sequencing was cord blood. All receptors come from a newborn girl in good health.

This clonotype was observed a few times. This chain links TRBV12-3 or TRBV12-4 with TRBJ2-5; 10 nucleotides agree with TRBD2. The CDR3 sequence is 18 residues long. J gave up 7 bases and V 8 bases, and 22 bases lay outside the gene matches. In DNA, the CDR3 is TGTGCCAGCTCCCCTACCCCTCAAAGCGGGGGGGCCGGTGGGACCCAGTACTTC. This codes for CASSPTPQSGGAGGTQYF.

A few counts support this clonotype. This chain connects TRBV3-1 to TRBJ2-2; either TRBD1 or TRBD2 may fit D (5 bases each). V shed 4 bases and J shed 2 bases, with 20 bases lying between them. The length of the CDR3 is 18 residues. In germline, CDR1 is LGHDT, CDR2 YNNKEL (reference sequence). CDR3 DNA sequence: TGTGCCAGCAGCCCTATTTACCGGTTTGGGGGTAACACCGGGGAGCTGTTTTTT. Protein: CASSPIYRFGGNTGELFF.

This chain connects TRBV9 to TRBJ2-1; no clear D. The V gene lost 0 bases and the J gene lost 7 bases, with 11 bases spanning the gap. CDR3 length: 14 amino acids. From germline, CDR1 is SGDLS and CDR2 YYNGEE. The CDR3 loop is CASSVGGRWNEQFF. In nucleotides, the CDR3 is TGTGCCAGCAGCGTAGGCGGCAGATGGAATGAGCAGTTCTTC.

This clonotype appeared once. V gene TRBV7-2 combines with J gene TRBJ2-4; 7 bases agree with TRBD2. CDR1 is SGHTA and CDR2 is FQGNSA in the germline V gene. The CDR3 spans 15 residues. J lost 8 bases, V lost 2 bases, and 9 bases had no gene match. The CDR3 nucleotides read TGTGCCAGCAGCTTAACCCGTTCGGGGAGGGACATTCAGTACTTC. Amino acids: CASSLTRSGRDIQYF.

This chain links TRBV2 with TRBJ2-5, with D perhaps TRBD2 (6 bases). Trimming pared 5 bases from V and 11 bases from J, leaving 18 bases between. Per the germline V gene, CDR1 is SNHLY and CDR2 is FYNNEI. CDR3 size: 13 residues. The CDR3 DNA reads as TGTGCCAGCAGTCTCGAGCACGGGACTGAGCAGTACTTC. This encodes CASSLEHGTEQYF.

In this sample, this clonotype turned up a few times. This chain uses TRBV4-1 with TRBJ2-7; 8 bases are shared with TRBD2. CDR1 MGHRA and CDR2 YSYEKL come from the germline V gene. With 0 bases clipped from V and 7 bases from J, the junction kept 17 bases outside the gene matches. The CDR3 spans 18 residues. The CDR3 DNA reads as TGCGCCAGCAGCCAAGATGATCCAGCGGGAGTCGTTGACAATGAGCAGTACTTC. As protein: CASSQDDPAGVVDNEQYF.

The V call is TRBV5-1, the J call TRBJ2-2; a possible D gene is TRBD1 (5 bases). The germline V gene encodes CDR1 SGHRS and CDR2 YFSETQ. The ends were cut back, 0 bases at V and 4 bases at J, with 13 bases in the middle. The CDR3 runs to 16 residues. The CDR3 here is CASSLGGRVSTGELFF. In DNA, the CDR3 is TGCGCCAGCAGCTTGGGAGGCAGGGTGTCCACCGGGGAGCTGTTTTTT.

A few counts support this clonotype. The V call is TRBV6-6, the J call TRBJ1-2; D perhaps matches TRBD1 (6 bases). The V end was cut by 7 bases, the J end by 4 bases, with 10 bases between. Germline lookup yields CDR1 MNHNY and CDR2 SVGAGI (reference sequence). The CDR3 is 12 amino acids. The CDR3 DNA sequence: TGTGCCAGCAATCCACAGGGCTATGGCTACACCTTC. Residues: CASNPQGYGYTF.

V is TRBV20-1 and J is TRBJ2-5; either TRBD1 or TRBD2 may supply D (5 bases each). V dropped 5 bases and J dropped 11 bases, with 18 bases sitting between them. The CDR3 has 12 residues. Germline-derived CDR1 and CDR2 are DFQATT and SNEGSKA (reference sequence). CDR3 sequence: CSASLGVWEQYF. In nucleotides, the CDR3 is TGCAGTGCTTCGTTGGGGGTATGGGAGCAGTACTTC.

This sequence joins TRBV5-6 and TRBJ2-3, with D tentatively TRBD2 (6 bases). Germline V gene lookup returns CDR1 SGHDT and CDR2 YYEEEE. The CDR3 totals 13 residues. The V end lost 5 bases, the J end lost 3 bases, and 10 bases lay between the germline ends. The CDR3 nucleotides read TGTGCCAGCAGGAAAGCGGGTACAGATACGCAGTATTTT. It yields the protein CASRKAGTDTQYF.

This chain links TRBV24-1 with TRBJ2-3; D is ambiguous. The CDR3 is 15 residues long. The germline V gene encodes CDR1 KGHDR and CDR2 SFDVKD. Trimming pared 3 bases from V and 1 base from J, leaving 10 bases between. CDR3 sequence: CATSDPRVRTDTQYF. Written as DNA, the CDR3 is TGTGCCACCAGTGATCCCCGGGTCCGCACAGATACGCAGTATTTT.

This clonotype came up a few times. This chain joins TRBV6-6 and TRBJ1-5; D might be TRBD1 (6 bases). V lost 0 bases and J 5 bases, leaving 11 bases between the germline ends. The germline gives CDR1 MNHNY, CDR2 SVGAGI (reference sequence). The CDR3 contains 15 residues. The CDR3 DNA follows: TGTGCCAGCAGTTACTCGGGAGGGGGGGATCAGCCCCAGCATTTT. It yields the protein CASSYSGGGDQPQHF.

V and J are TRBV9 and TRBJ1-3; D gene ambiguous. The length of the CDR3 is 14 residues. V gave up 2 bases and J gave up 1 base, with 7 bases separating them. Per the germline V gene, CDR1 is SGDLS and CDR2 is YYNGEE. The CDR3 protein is CASSVALSGNTIYF. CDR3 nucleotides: TGTGCCAGCAGCGTGGCCCTATCTGGAAACACCATATATTTT.

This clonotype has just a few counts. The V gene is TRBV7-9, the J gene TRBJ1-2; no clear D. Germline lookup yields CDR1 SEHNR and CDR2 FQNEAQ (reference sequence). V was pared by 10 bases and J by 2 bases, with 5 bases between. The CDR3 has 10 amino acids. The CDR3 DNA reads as TGTGCCACCGAAAACTATGGCTACACCTTC. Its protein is CATENYGYTF.

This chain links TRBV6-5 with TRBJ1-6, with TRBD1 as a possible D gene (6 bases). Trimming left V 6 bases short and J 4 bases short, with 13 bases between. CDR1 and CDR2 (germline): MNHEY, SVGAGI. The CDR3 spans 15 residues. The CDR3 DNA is TGTGCCAGCAGAGGACAGTCAGCATATAATTCACCCCTCCACTTT. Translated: CASRGQSAYNSPLHF.

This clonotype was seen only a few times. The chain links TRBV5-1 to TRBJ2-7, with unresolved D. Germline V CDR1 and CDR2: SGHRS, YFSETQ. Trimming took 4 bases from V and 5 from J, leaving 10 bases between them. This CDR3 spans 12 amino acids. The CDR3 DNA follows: TGCGCCAGCAGCGCCGGTGACCACGAGCAGTACTTC. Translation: CASSAGDHEQYF. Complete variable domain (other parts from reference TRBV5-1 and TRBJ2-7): KAGVTQTPRYLIKTRGQQVTLSCSPISGHRSVSWYQQTPGQGLQFLFEYFSETQRNKGNFPGRFSGRQFSNSRSEMNVSTLELGDSALYLCASSAGDHEQYFGPGTRLTVT.

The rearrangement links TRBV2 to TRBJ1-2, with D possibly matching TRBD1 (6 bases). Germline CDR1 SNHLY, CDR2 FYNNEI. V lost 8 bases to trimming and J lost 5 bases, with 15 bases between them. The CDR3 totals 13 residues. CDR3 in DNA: TGTGCCAGCTCAGGGGATTCCTCTTATGGCTACACCTTC. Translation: CASSGDSSYGYTF.

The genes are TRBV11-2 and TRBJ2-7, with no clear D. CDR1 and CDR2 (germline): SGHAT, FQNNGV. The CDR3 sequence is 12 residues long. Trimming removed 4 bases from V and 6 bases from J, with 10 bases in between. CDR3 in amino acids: CASSSESIEQYF. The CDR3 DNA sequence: TGTGCCAGCAGCTCAGAGAGCATCGAGCAGTACTTC. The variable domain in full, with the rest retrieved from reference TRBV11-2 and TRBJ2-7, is EAGVAQSPRYKIIEKRQSVAFWCNPISGHATLYWYQQILGQGPKLLIQFQNNGVVDDSQLPKDRFSAERLKGVDSTLKIQPAKLEDSAVYLCASSSESIEQYFGPGTRLTVT.

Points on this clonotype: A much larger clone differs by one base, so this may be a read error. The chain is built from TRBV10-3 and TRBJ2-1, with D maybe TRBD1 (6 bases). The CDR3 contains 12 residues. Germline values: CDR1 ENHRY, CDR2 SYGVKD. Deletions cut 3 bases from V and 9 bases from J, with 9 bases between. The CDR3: CAISDRGSEQFF. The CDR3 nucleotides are TGTGCCATCAGTGACAGGGGCAGTGAGCAGTTCTTC.

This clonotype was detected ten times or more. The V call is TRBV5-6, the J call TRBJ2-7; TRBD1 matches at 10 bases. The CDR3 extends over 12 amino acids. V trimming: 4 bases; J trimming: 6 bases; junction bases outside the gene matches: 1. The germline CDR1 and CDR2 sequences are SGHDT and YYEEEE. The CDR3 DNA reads TGTGCCAGCAGCCGGACAGGGGGCGAGCAGTACTTC. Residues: CASSRTGGEQYF.